This T cell receptor (beta chain) was observed in a study of T-cell memory formation after mild COVID-19. Study in general: Largely donor-specific sequence clusters came from two donors.

This clonotype was picked up a small number of times. Antigen: not known. MiXCR, run by TCRdb on the 5' RACE reads, gives a single entry per CDR3 protein. Found here are 500,000 to 600,000 distinct CDR3 sequences, roughly 17% of them singletons; the top ten hold approximately 12%. Study observations and caveats: SARS-CoV-2 specificity was not confirmed for second-wave clones peaking on day 37. Prior to infection, memory already included some responding clones, suggesting cross-reactive memory joined.

The CDR3 spans 15 residues. V and J are TRBV21-1 and TRBJ1-1. TRBV21-1 has pseudogene status. The specimen sequenced was PBMCs or a T cell subset sorted from them (not recorded which). The TCR sequence derives from an adult woman who had mild COVID-19 (a few samples of this study predate the infection). Cell type and time point are not known. This chain's CDR3 is CASSTSGSSNTEAFF. The CDR3 DNA reads TGTGCCAGCAGCACGTCGGGCAGCTCGAACACTGAAGCTTTCTTT.